The 21 T cell receptor beta chains presented below share a single source sample, sequenced in a study of cytomegalovirus exposure and HLA in healthy donors. The PCR contained 60 Vbeta and 13 Jbeta primers. The protocol was immunoSEQ multiplex PCR, while the TCRdb copy is restricted to in-frame clones and leaves out a portion. The data hold about 200,000 clones, with less than 80% observed a single time. What was sequenced was PBMCs. These receptors were obtained from a girl aged 2-10 years in good health and CMV-seronegative.

The chain couples TRBV18 to TRBJ1-2; 7 bases align to TRBD1. The junction had 4 bases not matched to a gene; V was cut back by 3 bases and J by 0 bases. The CDR3 length is 15 residues. CDR1 and CDR2 from the germline V gene are KGHSH and LQKENI. The CDR3 loop reads CASSPDRVTNYGYTF. The CDR3 region has the DNA TGTGCCAGCTCACCCGACAGGGTGACTAACTATGGCTACACCTTC.

This clone appeared a few times. The V and J genes are TRBV27 and TRBJ2-2; 8 nucleotides line up with TRBD1. CDR3 length: 16 amino acids. Germline loops: CDR1 MNHEY, CDR2 SMNVEV (reference sequence). V lost 0 bases, J lost 5 bases, and 5 bases stayed unmatched. This CDR3 reads CASSLSRTGLTGELFF. The CDR3 coding sequence is TGTGCCAGCAGTTTATCAAGGACAGGGCTGACCGGGGAGCTGTTTTTT.

The rearrangement uses TRBV12-5 and TRBJ2-1; the match to TRBD1 covers 9 bases. The CDR3 extends over 16 amino acids. J gave up 5 bases and V 1 base, and 6 bases lay outside the gene matches. Germline V gene sequence: CDR1 LGHNT, CDR2 FRNRAP. The CDR3: CASGLGDRVNHNEQFF. CDR3 coding DNA: TGTGCTAGTGGTTTGGGGGACAGGGTCAATCACAATGAGCAGTTCTTC.

The chain combines TRBV10-3 with TRBJ1-1; tentative D call: TRBD1 (5 bases). The CDR3 extends over 14 amino acids. V lost 6 bases and J lost 1, with 12 bases in between. Germline-derived CDR1 and CDR2 are ENHRY and SYGVKD. The CDR3 coding sequence is TGTGCCATCAGCTGGGGACTGGAGAACACTGAAGCTTTCTTT. This sequence encodes CAISWGLENTEAFF.

The V call is TRBV7-9, the J call TRBJ1-2; tentatively, D is TRBD1 (5 bases). Germline assignment: CDR1 SEHNR and CDR2 FQNEAQ (reference sequence). There are 13 residues in the CDR3. V lost 3 bases, J lost 1 base, and 6 bases lay in between. The CDR3 DNA is TGTGCCAGCAGCTTCAGGGATAACTATGGCTACACCTTC. Protein: CASSFRDNYGYTF.

This clone has only a few counts. The chain is built from TRBV4-1 and TRBJ2-7; no firm D call. Per the germline V gene, CDR1 is MGHRA and CDR2 is YSYEKL. The CDR3 sequence is 14 residues long. Deletions cut 0 bases from V and 5 bases from J, with 11 bases between. The CDR3 spells CASSQDTVLDEQYF. The CDR3, as DNA: TGCGCCAGCAGCCAAGATACAGTGCTTGACGAGCAGTACTTC.

The V and J genes are TRBV19 and TRBJ2-1; 8 bases line up with TRBD2. Trimming at V came to 5 bases and at J to 6 bases, leaving 6 bases not matched to a gene. This CDR3 is 14 amino acids long. The germline CDR1 and CDR2 sequences are LNHDA and SQIVND (reference sequence). The CDR3 nucleotides read TGTGCCAGTAGTTGGGCGGGAGGTTTCAATGAGCAGTTCTTC. Translated, it gives CASSWAGGFNEQFF.

CDR3 nucleotides: TGCGCCAGCAGCTTGACGGCTTCAGGTGAGCAGTACTTC. This codes for CASSLTASGEQYF. V is TRBV5-1 and J is TRBJ2-7; no clear D. Germline CDR1 and CDR2: SGHRS and YFSETQ. The CDR3 contains 13 residues. V was clipped by 1 base and J by 7 bases, with 12 bases between them.

This clone was counted between two and nine times. V is TRBV6-1 and J is TRBJ1-5, with 7 bases aligning to TRBD1. The CDR3 extends over 14 amino acids. Per germline, CDR1 MNHNS and CDR2 SASEGT. J was trimmed by 7 bases and V by 7 bases; bases with no gene match: 10. The CDR3 sequence: CASKGNRGNQPQHF. The DNA for the CDR3 is TGTGCCAGCAAGGGGAACAGGGGTAACCAGCCCCAGCATTTT.

Written as DNA, the CDR3 is TGTGCCAGCAGCTTTACGTGGGGGCAATCTAATGAAAAACTGTTTTTT. Its translation is CASSFTWGQSNEKLFF. The V and J genes are TRBV5-5 and TRBJ1-4; perhaps TRBD1 as D (6 bases). Germline V gene lookup returns CDR1 SGHKS and CDR2 YYEKEE (reference sequence). The CDR3 has 16 amino acids. The V end lost 2 bases, the J end lost 3 bases, and 14 bases lay between the germline ends. Based on the CDR3 plus reference TRBV5-5 and TRBJ1-4, the full variable domain is DAGVTQSPTHLIKTRGQQVTLRCSPISGHKSVSWYQQVLGQGPQFIFQYYEKEERGRGNFPDRFSARQFPNYSSELNVNALLLGDSALYLCASSFTWGQSNEKLFFGSGTQLSVL.

The chain recombines TRBV19 with TRBJ2-5; D may be TRBD1 (6 bases). CDR3 length: 16 residues. Per the germline V gene, CDR1 is LNHDA and CDR2 is SQIVND (reference sequence). Trimming pared 2 bases from V and 4 bases from J, leaving 17 bases between. Here the CDR3 reads CASSIIRGRGRETQYF. In DNA, the CDR3 is TGTGCCAGTAGTATAATTAGGGGCAGGGGTCGAGAGACCCAGTACTTC.

The chain combines TRBV5-1 with TRBJ2-5, with TRBD2 matching 7 bases. This CDR3 is built from 15 residues. Germline CDR1 reads SGHRS; CDR2 reads YFSETQ. Losses at the gene ends were 1 base for V and 1 base for J; bases not matched to a gene: 4. The CDR3 nucleotides read TGCGCCAGCAGCTTGTATCCGGGGGGCCAAGAGACCCAGTACTTC. It translates to CASSLYPGGQETQYF.

The chain uses TRBV5-1 and TRBJ1-1; D uncertain. Trimming removed 1 base from V and 2 bases from J, with 12 bases in between. There are 15 residues in the CDR3. CDR1 is SGHRS, CDR2 YFSETQ, per germline. In DNA form, the CDR3 reads TGCGCCAGCAGCTTGACAGATTCTACTAACACTGAAGCTTTCTTT. Its protein product is CASSLTDSTNTEAFF. Variable domain in full (rest from reference TRBV5-1 and TRBJ1-1): KAGVTQTPRYLIKTRGQQVTLSCSPISGHRSVSWYQQTPGQGLQFLFEYFSETQRNKGNFPGRFSGRQFSNSRSEMNVSTLELGDSALYLCASSLTDSTNTEAFFGQGTRLTVV.

The chain has TRBV7-9 and TRBJ1-2; D not certain. V was trimmed by 1 base and J by 0 bases, leaving 6 bases between them. Germline V gene sequence: CDR1 SEHNR, CDR2 FQNEAQ (reference sequence). This CDR3 contains 14 residues. CDR3 loop: CASSLGPSNYGYTF. CDR3 DNA sequence: TGTGCCAGCAGCTTAGGGCCATCTAACTATGGCTACACCTTC.

This chain links TRBV5-5 with TRBJ1-6, with 8 bases aligning to TRBD1. V shed 1 base, J shed 5 bases, and the junction held 11 bases outside the gene matches. CDR3 length: 18 amino acids. Per the germline V gene, CDR1 is SGHKS and CDR2 is YYEKEE (reference sequence). This CDR3 reads CASSLRLGTGFNNSPLHF. Here the CDR3 DNA reads TGTGCCAGCAGCTTGCGTTTGGGGACAGGATTTAATAATTCACCCCTCCACTTT.

The rearrangement joins TRBV6-1 to TRBJ1-2; 8 bases map to TRBD1. This CDR3 region has 14 residues. Germline CDR1 reads MNHNS; CDR2 reads SASEGT. V shed 7 bases and J 4 bases; nucleotides not matched to a gene: 8. CDR3 amino acids: CASTPQDRAYGYTF. CDR3 sequence (DNA): TGTGCCAGCACTCCCCAGGACAGGGCCTATGGCTACACCTTC.

The chain couples TRBV4-1 to TRBJ2-5; the match to TRBD2 covers 11 bases. The CDR3 has 20 residues. V was clipped by 0 bases and J by 5 bases; unmatched bases: 17. Germline assignment: CDR1 MGHRA and CDR2 YSYEKL. CDR3 loop: CASSQERGPIAGGPRETQYF. The CDR3 bases are TGCGCCAGCAGCCAAGAAAGGGGCCCGATAGCGGGAGGGCCGAGGGAGACCCAGTACTTC.

The chain recombines TRBV6-1 with TRBJ2-3, with D tentatively TRBD1 (5 bases). Germline CDR1 reads MNHNS; CDR2 reads SASEGT. V was pared by 6 bases and J by 3 bases, with 10 bases between. The CDR3 spans 13 residues. This CDR3 reads CASRIRQTDTQYF. The CDR3 coding sequence is TGTGCCAGCAGGATCCGACAGACAGATACGCAGTATTTT.

The V gene is TRBV6-5, the J gene TRBJ1-2, with 12 bases that match TRBD1. With 6 bases clipped from V and 10 bases from J, the junction kept 12 bases outside the gene matches. The CDR3 extends over 15 amino acids. Per germline, CDR1 MNHEY and CDR2 SVGAGI. The CDR3 nucleotides read TGTGCCAGCAGCAAGCCGGGACAGGGGGCGAGGGACTACACCTTC. It encodes CASSKPGQGARDYTF.

The chain couples TRBV2 to TRBJ1-2, with TRBD1 identical over 7 bases. The CDR3 extends over 13 amino acids. V shed 6 bases, J shed 1 base, and the junction held 2 bases outside the gene matches. The germline CDR1 and CDR2 sequences are SNHLY and FYNNEI. The CDR3 DNA is TGTGCCAGCAGCGGGACAGATAACTATGGCTACACCTTC. It is translated as CASSGTDNYGYTF.

Written as DNA, the CDR3 is TGTGCCACCAGCAGGGGGACAGTTGGCTACACCTTC. As protein: CATSRGTVGYTF. The chain carries TRBV15 and TRBJ1-2; 7 nucleotides line up with TRBD1. The CDR3 is made up of 12 amino acids. Germline lookup yields CDR1 LNHNV and CDR2 YYDKDF (reference sequence). Losses at the gene ends were 3 bases for V and 7 bases for J; bases not matched to a gene: 2. The full variable domain, in which reference TRBV15 and TRBJ1-2 provide the parts outside the CDR3, is DAMVIQNPRYQVTQFGKPVTLSCSQTLNHNVMYWYQQKSSQAPKLLFHYYDKDFNNEADTPDNFQSRRPNTSFCFLDIRSPGLGDTAMYLCATSRGTVGYTFGSGTRLTVV.